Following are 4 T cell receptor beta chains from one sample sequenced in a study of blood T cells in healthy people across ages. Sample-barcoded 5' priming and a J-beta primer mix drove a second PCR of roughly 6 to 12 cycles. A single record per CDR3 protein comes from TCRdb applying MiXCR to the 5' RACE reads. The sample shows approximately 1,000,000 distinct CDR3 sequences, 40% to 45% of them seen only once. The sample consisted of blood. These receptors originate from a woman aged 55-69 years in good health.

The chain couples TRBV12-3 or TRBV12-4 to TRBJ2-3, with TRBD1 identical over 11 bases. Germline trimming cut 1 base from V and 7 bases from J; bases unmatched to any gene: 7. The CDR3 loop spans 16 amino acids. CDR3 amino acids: CASSLDGDRGSYTQYF. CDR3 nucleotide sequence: TGTGCCAGCAGTTTAGACGGGGACAGGGGGTCATATACGCAGTATTTT.

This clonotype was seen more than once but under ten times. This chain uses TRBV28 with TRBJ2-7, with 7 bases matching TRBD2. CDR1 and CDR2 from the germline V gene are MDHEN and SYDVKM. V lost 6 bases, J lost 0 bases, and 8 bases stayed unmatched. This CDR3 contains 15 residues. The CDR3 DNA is TGTGCCAGCAGCACGCCTCGGGACTACTCCTACGAGCAGTACTTC. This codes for CASSTPRDYSYEQYF.

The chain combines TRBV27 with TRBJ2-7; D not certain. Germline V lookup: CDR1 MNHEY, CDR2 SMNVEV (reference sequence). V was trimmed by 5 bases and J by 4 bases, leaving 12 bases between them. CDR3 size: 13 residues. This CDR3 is CASSVGPMYEQYF. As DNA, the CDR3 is TGTGCCAGCAGTGTCGGTCCTATGTACGAGCAGTACTTC.

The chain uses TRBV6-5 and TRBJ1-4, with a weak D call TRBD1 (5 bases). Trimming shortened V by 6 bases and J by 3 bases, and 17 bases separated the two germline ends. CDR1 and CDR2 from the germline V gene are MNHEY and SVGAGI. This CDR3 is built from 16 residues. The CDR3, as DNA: TGTGCCAGCAGCAAATACTGGGGGTTCGCTAATGAAAAACTGTTTTTT. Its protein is CASSKYWGFANEKLFF.